The next 9 T cell receptor beta chains were all read from a single sample in a study of cytomegalovirus exposure and HLA in healthy donors (dated by TCRdb to about 2017). Library prep was done by the immunoSEQ multiplex PCR assay. The multiplex PCR relied on a mix of 60 forward primers for TCR Vbeta segments and 13 reverse primers for TCR Jbeta segments. TCRdb re-hosts the immuneACCESS table, in-frame sequences only. Its copies lack some clones; in the studies checked, an unresolved V gene accounts for under half of them, and the cause for the rest is not known. This sample comprises 150,000 to 200,000 clones, nearly 80% of them detected only once. The ten largest clones take up 11% to 15% of the sample. The sequenced material came from PBMCs. These receptor sequences come from a man over 45 in good health and CMV-seropositive.

The chain uses TRBV6-1 and TRBJ2-7; possible D gene TRBD1, 6 bases. V was pared by 3 bases and J by 5 bases, with 11 bases between. This CDR3 contains 13 residues. CDR1 MNHNS and CDR2 SASEGT come from the germline V gene. CDR3: CASSDPRTDEQYF. In DNA form, the CDR3 reads TGTGCCAGCAGTGACCCAAGGACAGACGAGCAGTACTTC.

V usage is TRBV19 and J usage is TRBJ1-2; TRBD1 matches 7 bases. The V gene's germline CDR1 is LNHDA and CDR2 SQIVND (reference sequence). The J segment lost 2 bases and the V segment lost 7 bases, leaving 7 bases of the junction unmatched. The CDR3 length is 14 residues. The CDR3 DNA is TGTGCCAGTAAACGAGAGGGGGCGAACTATGGCTACACCTTC. Translating gives CASKREGANYGYTF.

The chain links TRBV11-2 to TRBJ1-1; tentative D call: TRBD1 (6 bases). This CDR3 comprises 13 residues. Germline lookup yields CDR1 SGHAT and CDR2 FQNNGV. V was shortened by 2 bases and J by 7 bases, with 11 bases between the two germline ends. The chain's CDR3 is CASSLSGGREAFF. The CDR3 DNA reads TGTGCCAGCAGCTTAAGCGGGGGGCGTGAAGCTTTCTTT.

The chain combines TRBV5-1 with TRBJ2-5; a weak D match, TRBD2 (7 bases). The DNA end lines up better with TRBJ2-7; the J call may be wrong. Germline V gene lookup returns CDR1 SGHRS and CDR2 YFSETQ. This CDR3 has 14 amino acids. The CDR3 nucleotides are TGCGCCAGCAGCCCGGAGGGGGGGGTCTACGAGCAGTACTTC. Protein sequence: CASSPEGGVYEQYF.

This clone was recorded only once. The chain combines TRBV6-1 with TRBJ2-7; weak D call: TRBD1 (8 bases). Germline assignment: CDR1 MNHNS and CDR2 SASEGT. The CDR3 loop spans 14 amino acids. V was shortened by 8 bases and J by 3 bases, with 17 bases between the two germline ends. The chain's CDR3 is CASWGGQVSYEQYF. CDR3 nucleotide sequence: TGTGCCAGCTGGGGGGGACAGGTAAGCTACGAGCAGTACTTC.

The chain joins TRBV7-3 to TRBJ2-2; D is perhaps TRBD2 (5 bases). The CDR3 loop spans 14 amino acids. Trimming removed 4 bases from V and 5 bases from J, with 11 bases in between. Looked up from germline, CDR1 is SGHTA and CDR2 is FQGTGA. In nucleotides, the CDR3 is TGTGCCAGCAGCTCCGGGGTAGGAACCGGGGAGCTGTTTTTT. Translation gives CASSSGVGTGELFF.

The rearrangement joins TRBV5-1 to TRBJ2-1, with 14 bases matching TRBD2. V was pared by 3 bases and J by 1 base, with 9 bases of the junction left unmatched. The CDR3 has 19 residues. Germline CDR1 SGHRS, CDR2 YFSETQ. The CDR3 DNA reads TGCGCCAGCAGCTGGCAGACTAGCGGGGGGGCCATATCCTACAATGAGCAGTTCTTC. It yields the protein CASSWQTSGGAISYNEQFF.

There are a few counts of this clone. This chain links TRBV7-6 with TRBJ1-4, with a weak D call TRBD1 (6 bases). This CDR3 has 16 residues. CDR1 and CDR2 from the germline V gene are SGHVS and FNYEAQ. V lost 1 base and J lost 8, with 17 bases in between. The CDR3 loop is CASSLGSNRAEEKLFF. The CDR3 coding sequence is TGTGCCAGCAGCTTAGGTTCCAACAGGGCAGAGGAAAAACTGTTTTTT.

The rearrangement links TRBV25-1 to TRBJ2-2; D is ambiguous. V lost 3 bases, J lost 5 bases, and 13 bases lay in between. The CDR3 is made up of 15 amino acids. Germline loops: CDR1 MGHDK, CDR2 SYGVNS. CDR3 sequence (DNA): TGTGCCAGCAGTGACGGTGGTCTAACTACCGGGGAGCTGTTTTTT. This gives the protein CASSDGGLTTGELFF.